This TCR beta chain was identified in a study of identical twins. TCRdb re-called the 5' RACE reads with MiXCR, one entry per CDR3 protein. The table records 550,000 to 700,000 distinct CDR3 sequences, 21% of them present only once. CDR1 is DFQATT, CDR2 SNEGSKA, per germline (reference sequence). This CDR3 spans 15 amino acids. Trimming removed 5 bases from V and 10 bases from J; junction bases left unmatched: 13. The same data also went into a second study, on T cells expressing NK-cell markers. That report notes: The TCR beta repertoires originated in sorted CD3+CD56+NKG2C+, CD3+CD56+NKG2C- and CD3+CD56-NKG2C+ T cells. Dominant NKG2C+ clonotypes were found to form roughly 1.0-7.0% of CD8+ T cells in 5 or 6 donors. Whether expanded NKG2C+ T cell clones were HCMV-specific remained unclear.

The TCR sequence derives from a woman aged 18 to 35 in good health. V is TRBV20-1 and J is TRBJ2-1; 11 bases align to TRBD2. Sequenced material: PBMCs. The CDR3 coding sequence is TGCAGTGCTCATCCTTTAGCGGGGGGGCCTAGAGAGCAGTTCTTC. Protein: CSAHPLAGGPREQFF.